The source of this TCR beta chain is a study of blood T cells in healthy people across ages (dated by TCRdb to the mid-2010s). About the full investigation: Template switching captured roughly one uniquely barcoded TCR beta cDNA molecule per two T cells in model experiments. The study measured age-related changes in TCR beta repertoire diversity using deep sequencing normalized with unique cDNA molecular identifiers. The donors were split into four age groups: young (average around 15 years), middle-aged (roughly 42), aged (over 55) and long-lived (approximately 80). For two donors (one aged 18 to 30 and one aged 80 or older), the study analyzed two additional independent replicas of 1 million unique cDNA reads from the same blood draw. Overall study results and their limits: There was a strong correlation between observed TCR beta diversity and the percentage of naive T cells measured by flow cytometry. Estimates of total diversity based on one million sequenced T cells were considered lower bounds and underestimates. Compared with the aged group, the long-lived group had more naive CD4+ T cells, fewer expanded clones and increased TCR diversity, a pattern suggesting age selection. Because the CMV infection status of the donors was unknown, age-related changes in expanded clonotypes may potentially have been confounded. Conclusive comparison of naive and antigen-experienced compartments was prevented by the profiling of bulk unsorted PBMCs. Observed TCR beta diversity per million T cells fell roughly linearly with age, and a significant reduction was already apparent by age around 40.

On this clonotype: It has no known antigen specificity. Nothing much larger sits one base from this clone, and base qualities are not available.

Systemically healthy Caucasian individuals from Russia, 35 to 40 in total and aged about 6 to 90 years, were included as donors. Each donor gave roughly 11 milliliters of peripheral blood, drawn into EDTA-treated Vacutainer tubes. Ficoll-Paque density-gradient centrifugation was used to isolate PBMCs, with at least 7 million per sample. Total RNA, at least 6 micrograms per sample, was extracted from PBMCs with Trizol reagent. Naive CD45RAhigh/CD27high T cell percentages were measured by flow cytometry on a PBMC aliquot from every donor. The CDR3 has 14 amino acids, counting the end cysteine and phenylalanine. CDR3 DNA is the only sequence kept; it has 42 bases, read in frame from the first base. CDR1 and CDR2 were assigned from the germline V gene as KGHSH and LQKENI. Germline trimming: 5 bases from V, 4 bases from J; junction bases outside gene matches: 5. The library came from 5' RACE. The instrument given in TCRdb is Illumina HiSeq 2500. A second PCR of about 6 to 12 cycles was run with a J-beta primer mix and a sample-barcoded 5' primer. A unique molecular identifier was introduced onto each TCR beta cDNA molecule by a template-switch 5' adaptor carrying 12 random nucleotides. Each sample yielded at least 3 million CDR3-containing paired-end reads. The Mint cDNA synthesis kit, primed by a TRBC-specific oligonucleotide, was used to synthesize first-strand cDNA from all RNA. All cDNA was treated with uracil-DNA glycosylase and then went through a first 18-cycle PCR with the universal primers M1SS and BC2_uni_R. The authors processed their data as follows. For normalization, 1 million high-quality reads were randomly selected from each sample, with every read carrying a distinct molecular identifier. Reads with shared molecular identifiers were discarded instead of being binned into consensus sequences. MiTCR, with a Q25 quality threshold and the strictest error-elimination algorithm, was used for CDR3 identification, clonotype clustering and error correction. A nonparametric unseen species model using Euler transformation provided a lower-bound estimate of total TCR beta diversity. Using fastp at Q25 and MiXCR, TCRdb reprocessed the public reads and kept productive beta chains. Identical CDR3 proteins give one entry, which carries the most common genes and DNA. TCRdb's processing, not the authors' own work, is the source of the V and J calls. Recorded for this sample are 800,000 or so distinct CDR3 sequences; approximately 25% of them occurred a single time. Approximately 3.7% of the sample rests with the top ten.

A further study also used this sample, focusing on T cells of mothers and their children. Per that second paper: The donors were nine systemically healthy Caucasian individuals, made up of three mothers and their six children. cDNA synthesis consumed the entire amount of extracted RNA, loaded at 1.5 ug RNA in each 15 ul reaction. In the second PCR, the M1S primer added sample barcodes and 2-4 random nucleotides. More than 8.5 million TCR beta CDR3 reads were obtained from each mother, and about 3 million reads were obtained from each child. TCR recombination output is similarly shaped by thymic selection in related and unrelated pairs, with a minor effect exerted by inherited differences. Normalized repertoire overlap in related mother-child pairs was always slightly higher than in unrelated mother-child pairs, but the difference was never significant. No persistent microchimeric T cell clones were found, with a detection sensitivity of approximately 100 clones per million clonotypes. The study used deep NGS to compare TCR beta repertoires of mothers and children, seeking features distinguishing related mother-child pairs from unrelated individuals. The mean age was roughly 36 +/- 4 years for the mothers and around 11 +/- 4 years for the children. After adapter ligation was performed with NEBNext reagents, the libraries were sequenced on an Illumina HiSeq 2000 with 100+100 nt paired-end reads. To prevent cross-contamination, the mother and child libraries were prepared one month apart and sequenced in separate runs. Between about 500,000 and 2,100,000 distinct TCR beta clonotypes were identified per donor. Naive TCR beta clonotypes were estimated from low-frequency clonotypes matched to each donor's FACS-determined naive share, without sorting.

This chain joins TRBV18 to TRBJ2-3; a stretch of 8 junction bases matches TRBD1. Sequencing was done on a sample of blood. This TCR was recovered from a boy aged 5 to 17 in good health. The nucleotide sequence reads TGTGCCAGCTCAACCAGGGACAGGTCAGATACGCAGTATTTT. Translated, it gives CASSTRDRSDTQYF.